A selection of T cell receptor beta chains follows, all from one sample in a study of T cell responses to AZD1222 COVID-19 vaccine. Sequencing was performed with immunoSEQ multiplex PCR; in TCRdb, only in-frame clones are kept and a portion is missing. The sample includes over 15,000 clones, roughly nine tenths seen only once; the top ten take 8.7%. The material sequenced was peripheral blood, taken 28 days after the second AZD1222 dose. These receptor sequences come from an adult who received the AZD1222 COVID-19 vaccine. The CDR3 runs from the conserved cysteine through the conserved F or W. D genes are given only for firm matches. Not every row has a clone size; where given, it reads once, few, many or a size class.

d_call j_call clone_size v_call cdr3_aa cdr3_nt
NA TRBJ1-1 NA TRBV5-4 CATTRGGGTEAFF TGTGCCACCACCCGGGGAGGAGGCACTGAAGCTTTCTTT
TRBD2 TRBJ2-2 NA TRBV12-5 CASGTGGNTGELFF TGTGCTAGTGGTACGGGGGGGAACACCGGGGAGCTGTTTTTT
NA TRBJ1-1 NA TRBV20-1 CSASGPLNTEAFF TGCAGTGCTAGTGGCCCCTTGAACACTGAAGCTTTCTTT
TRBD1 TRBJ1-2 few TRBV5-1 CASSVDRDYGYTF TGCGCCAGCAGTGTCGACAGGGACTATGGCTACACCTTC
NA TRBJ2-2 NA TRBV10-3 CAISGRANTGELFF TGTGCCATCTCTGGTAGGGCGAACACCGGGGAGCTGTTTTTT
NA TRBJ1-1 NA TRBV30 CASLVPMNTEAFF TGTGCCTCTTTGGTCCCTATGAACACTGAAGCTTTCTTT
TRBD2 TRBJ2-7 once TRBV30 CAWRVPSGGNYEQYF TGTGCCTGGAGGGTACCTAGCGGCGGAAACTACGAGCAGTACTTC
TRBD1 TRBJ1-2 once TRBV10-1 CASSERGQGLNYGYTF TGCGCCAGCAGTGAGAGGGGACAGGGGCTGAACTATGGCTACACCTTC
NA TRBJ1-5 NA TRBV18 CASSPSGGGPSNQPQHF TGTGCCAGCTCACCTTCCGGTGGAGGACCTAGCAATCAGCCCCAGCATTTT
NA TRBJ1-4 NA TRBV19 CASSMGAYNEKLFF TGTGCCAGTAGTATGGGAGCATATAATGAAAAACTGTTTTTT
NA TRBJ1-2 once TRBV28 CASRGASPYGYTF TGTGCCAGCAGGGGGGCGTCGCCTTATGGCTACACCTTC
TRBD1 TRBJ2-7 NA TRBV6-5 CATHLQTGLFYEQYF TGTGCCACCCACCTCCAGACAGGGTTGTTCTACGAGCAGTACTTC
NA TRBJ1-2 NA TRBV28 CASRPGHQGYTF TGTGCCAGCAGACCGGGACACCAAGGCTACACCTTC
TRBD2 TRBJ2-3 NA TRBV27 CASSPSGRPTQYF TGTGCCAGCAGCCCTAGCGGGCGGCCTACGCAGTATTTT
NA TRBJ2-5 NA TRBV5-6 CASSLERGGETQYF TGTGCCAGCAGCTTGGAGCGAGGGGGGGAGACCCAGTACTTC
NA TRBJ1-1 NA TRBV6-2/TRBV6-3 CASSQGSEAFF TGTGCCAGCAGTCAGGGGTCTGAAGCTTTCTTT
NA TRBJ1-1 NA TRBV28 CASSVTGTRIDTEAFF TGTGCCAGCAGTGTGACCGGGACTAGGATTGACACTGAAGCTTTCTTT
NA TRBJ1-2 NA TRBV10-2 CASRGEINYGYTF TGCGCCAGCAGGGGGGAGATAAACTATGGCTACACCTTC
TRBD1 TRBJ2-2 NA TRBV5-1 CASSVGQGNTGELFF TGCGCCAGCAGCGTGGGACAGGGGAACACCGGGGAGCTGTTTTTT
NA TRBJ2-3 NA TRBV18 CASSPPTRDTQYF TGTGCCAGCTCACCTCCGACCCGAGATACGCAGTATTTT
TRBD2 TRBJ2-5 NA TRBV18 CASSPPGLFQETQYF TGTGCCAGCTCACCACCGGGACTATTCCAAGAGACCCAGTACTTC
TRBD1 TRBJ2-4 NA TRBV18 CASSRDREVNIQYF TGTGCCAGCTCACGGGACAGGGAAGTCAACATTCAGTACTTC
TRBD1 TRBJ2-6 NA TRBV18 CASSPQTGTGANVLTF TGTGCCAGCTCACCACAGACAGGGACAGGGGCCAACGTCCTGACTTTC
NA TRBJ2-6 NA TRBV7-6 CASSRTFESHKVGHVLTF TGTGCCAGCAGCAGAACATTTGAATCTCACAAAGTCGGGCACGTCCTGACTTTC
NA TRBJ1-2 NA TRBV12-5 CASGLVGKDYGYTF TGTGCTAGTGGTTTGGTAGGGAAAGACTATGGCTACACCTTC
TRBD1 TRBJ2-1 NA TRBV11-1 CASSSRQGSPYNEQFF TGTGCCAGCAGCTCCCGACAGGGGTCCCCCTACAATGAGCAGTTCTTC
TRBD2 TRBJ2-1 NA TRBV28 CASILTSGYNEQFF TGTGCCAGCATCCTGACTAGCGGGTACAATGAGCAGTTCTTC
NA TRBJ1-1 NA TRBV5-1 CASSLQTANTEAFF TGCGCCAGCAGCTTGCAGACAGCGAACACTGAAGCTTTCTTT
NA TRBJ2-3 NA TRBV11-2 CASSFGSRLTDTQYF TGTGCCAGCAGCTTCGGGTCGAGACTCACAGATACGCAGTATTTT
NA TRBJ1-2 NA TRBV5-5 CASSLDGGGAYGYTF TGTGCCAGCAGCTTGGATGGCGGGGGCGCTTATGGCTACACCTTC
NA TRBJ1-5 NA TRBV28 CASSLRTNQPQHF TGTGCCAGCAGTTTAAGGACCAATCAGCCCCAGCATTTT
NA TRBJ2-1 NA TRBV28 CASSIHRVNEQFF TGTGCCAGCAGCATCCACAGGGTCAATGAGCAGTTCTTC
NA TRBJ2-1 NA TRBV6-5 CASSYSPKLGEQFF TGTGCCAGCAGTTACTCGCCCAAGCTAGGTGAGCAGTTCTTC
NA TRBJ2-1 NA TRBV5-6 CASSPAPRAPLTYNEQFF TGTGCCAGCAGCCCGGCCCCCAGAGCCCCCTTAACCTACAATGAGCAGTTCTTC
NA TRBJ1-3 NA TRBV3-1/TRBV3-2 CASSFTASSGNTIYF TGTGCCAGCAGCTTTACCGCAAGCTCTGGAAACACCATATATTTT
NA TRBJ2-5 NA TRBV5-1 CASSLYETQYF TGCGCCAGCAGCCTTTATGAGACCCAGTACTTC
NA TRBJ1-4 NA TRBV2 CASRTLPPGGEKLFF TGTGCCAGCAGGACCCTCCCCCCGGGAGGAGAAAAACTGTTTTTT
NA TRBJ1-5 once TRBV3-1/TRBV3-2 CASSQDSGGQPQHF TGTGCCAGCAGCCAAGATTCCGGGGGACAGCCCCAGCATTTT
TRBD1 TRBJ2-3 NA TRBV11-2 CASRQQGRTDTQYF TGTGCCAGCAGACAACAGGGGCGCACAGATACGCAGTATTTT
TRBD2 TRBJ2-1 NA TRBV6-5 CASSYLPGGFNEQFF TGTGCCAGCAGTTACTTGCCGGGGGGGTTCAATGAGCAGTTCTTC
TRBD2 TRBJ2-3 NA TRBV13 CASSPGLASTDTQYF TGTGCCAGCAGCCCTGGACTAGCAAGCACAGATACGCAGTATTTT
NA TRBJ1-6 NA TRBV12-3/TRBV12-4 CASISGFNSPLHF TGTGCCAGCATTTCAGGATTTAATTCACCCCTCCACTTT
NA TRBJ2-1 NA TRBV10-3 CATGERWDNEQFF TGTGCCACAGGGGAAAGGTGGGACAATGAGCAGTTCTTC
TRBD1 TRBJ1-3 NA TRBV12-5 CASDTGGRTGNTIYF TGTGCTAGTGATACAGGGGGTAGGACTGGAAACACCATATATTTT
NA TRBJ2-7 NA TRBV7-8 CASSLTQGREQYF TGTGCCAGCAGCCTTACCCAGGGGAGAGAGCAGTACTTC
NA TRBJ1-1 NA TRBV28 CASSPPGTEAFF TGTGCCAGCAGTCCTCCCGGTACTGAAGCTTTCTTT
NA TRBJ1-5 NA TRBV4-1 CASAPGANQPQHF TGCGCCAGCGCGCCAGGGGCCAATCAGCCCCAGCATTTT
TRBD2 TRBJ2-5 NA TRBV5-4 CASSLRTSGGLRETQYF TGTGCCAGCAGCTTGAGAACTAGCGGGGGCCTCCGGGAGACCCAGTACTTC
NA TRBJ2-1 NA TRBV7-2 CASSTGTFAYNEQFF TGTGCCAGCAGCACCGGGACTTTTGCCTACAATGAGCAGTTCTTC
TRBD1 TRBJ1-2 NA TRBV6-5 CASSKGQGLGYTF TGTGCCAGCTCCAAGGGACAGGGTCTTGGCTACACCTTC
TRBD2 TRBJ2-7 NA TRBV3-1/TRBV3-2 CASSPWLAGATSYEQYF TGTGCCAGCAGCCCCTGGCTAGCGGGTGCCACATCCTACGAGCAGTACTTC
NA TRBJ2-1 NA TRBV28 CASSLLLWRYNEQFF TGTGCCAGCAGTTTACTATTATGGCGGTACAATGAGCAGTTCTTC
NA TRBJ2-1 NA TRBV11-2 CASSLVGRNEQFF TGTGCCAGCAGCTTAGTAGGGAGGAATGAGCAGTTCTTC
NA TRBJ2-2 NA TRBV13 CASSFWGGPGELFF TGTGCCAGCAGCTTCTGGGGAGGCCCCGGGGAGCTGTTTTTT
TRBD1 TRBJ1-6 NA TRBV4-1 CASSQVRGTGSYNSPLHF TGCGCCAGCAGCCAAGTCAGGGGGACAGGCTCCTATAATTCACCCCTCCACTTT
TRBD1 TRBJ1-4 NA TRBV28 CASSQARDSGGREKLFF TGTGCCAGCAGTCAAGCCCGTGACTCAGGGGGCAGAGAAAAACTGTTTTTT
NA TRBJ2-1 few TRBV12-5 CASGLGPVGTSQFF TGTGCTAGTGGTTTGGGACCGGTTGGGACCTCGCAGTTCTTC